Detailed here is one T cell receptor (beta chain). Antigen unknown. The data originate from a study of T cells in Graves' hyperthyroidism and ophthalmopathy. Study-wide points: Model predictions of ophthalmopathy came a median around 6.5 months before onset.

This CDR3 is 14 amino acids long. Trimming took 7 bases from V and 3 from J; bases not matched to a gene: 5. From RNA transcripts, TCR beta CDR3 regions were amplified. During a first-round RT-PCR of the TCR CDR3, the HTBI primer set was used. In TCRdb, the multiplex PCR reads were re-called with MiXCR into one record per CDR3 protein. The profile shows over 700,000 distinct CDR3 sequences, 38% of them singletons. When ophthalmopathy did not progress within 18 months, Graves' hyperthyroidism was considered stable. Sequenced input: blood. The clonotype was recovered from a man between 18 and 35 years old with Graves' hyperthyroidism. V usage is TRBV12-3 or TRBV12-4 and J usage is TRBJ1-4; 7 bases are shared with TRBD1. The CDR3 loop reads CASTPGQPNEKLFF. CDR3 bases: TGTGCCAGCACCCCGGGACAGCCTAATGAAAAACTGTTTTTT.